This section outlines one TCR beta chain sequence together with its context. Its target is not known. These data belong to a study of cytomegalovirus exposure and HLA in healthy donors. Study as a whole: The same platform as the roughly 700 first-cohort repertoires was used for the 95 to 150 validation repertoires, a later analysis reported.

Study findings and constraints: The study recorded 164 TCR beta chains that were cytomegalovirus-associated. Most TCR sequences proved rare, with some public TCRs found in many donors.

The donors formed part of the approximately 120-subject validation cohort, distinct from the roughly 660-subject first cohort. The V gene's germline CDR1 is SNHLY and CDR2 FYNNEI. This CDR3 is built from 17 residues. Trimming cost V 1 base and J 10 bases, with 25 bases left between them. Using immunoSEQ multiplex PCR, the repertoire was profiled, and TCRdb retains in-frame clones only, with some absent. The sample yields fewer than 200,000 clones, 80% to 90% seen once. The source material was PBMCs. This receptor was taken from a woman younger than 45 in good health and CMV-seronegative. The chain employs TRBV2 and TRBJ1-1; D unresolved. The CDR3 here is CASSEDQAIPNKVPAFF. The CDR3, as DNA: TGTGCCAGCAGTGAAGACCAGGCAATTCCCAATAAGGTCCCAGCTTTCTTT.